The entry that follows covers one T cell receptor beta chain sequence. Its target is unknown. The same CDR3 can be traced to other DNA sequences in this sample. The data are from a study of shared clonotypes between healthy human individuals. Study conclusions and caveats: Genetic and exposure-history diversity was limited by the few donors. A generally larger estimated richness was seen in naive subsets than in memory subsets.

Original methodology: For the immunoSEQ data, sequences were junction-only without quality scores, so filtering differed. TCRdb keeps only in-frame clones here, not all; method: immunoSEQ multiplex PCR. V and J calls and clone size are those listed in that table; D and trimming were worked out from the DNA. The table has under 80,000 clones, about 61% seen once; the top ten hold over 50%. The CDR3 has 14 amino acids. The germline V gene encodes CDR1 MNHEY and CDR2 SMNVEV (reference sequence). Trimming left V 2 bases short and J 3 bases short, with 10 bases between. The sequence was obtained from a man between 25 and 39 years old in good health. The chain couples TRBV27 to TRBJ2-5; D call uncertain. Sequenced: memory CD8+ T cells sorted from blood. Specified subset: CD45RO+ cells pooled with CCR7-negative TemRA cells. As DNA, the CDR3 is TGTGCCAGCAGTTTACTAGGCGGAGAAGAGACCCAGTACTTC. Encoded protein: CASSLLGGEETQYF.